This TCR beta chain was sequenced during a study of T cell changes during pregnancy in multiple sclerosis. Germline CDR1 is SEHNR and CDR2 is FQNEAQ (reference sequence). Trimming stripped 6 bases from V and 9 bases from J, with 12 bases between. This CDR3 has 12 amino acids. Generated by immunoSEQ multiplex PCR, the TCRdb table keeps only in-frame clones and is missing some. This table holds 30,000 to 45,000 clones, 88% found once. This chain links TRBV7-9 with TRBJ2-1, with a weak D call TRBD2 (6 bases). The sample in question was CD4+ T cells from peripheral blood mononuclear cells, obtained before pregnancy. The TCR was taken from a female donor with multiple sclerosis, enrolled in a pregnancy study. The CDR3 nucleotides read TGTGCCAGCAGTCGGGACTCCGGTGAGCAGTTCTTC. Translated: CASSRDSGEQFF.